These 19 T cell receptor beta chains came from one sample sequenced in a study of T cells in tuberculosis. Method: immunoSEQ multiplex PCR; TCRdb's copy keeps in-frame clones and lacks some. Among about 32,000 clones listed, roughly 95% were seen once. Sequenced material: PBMCs. The receptors come from a donor aged 10 to 29 with latent tuberculosis or without tuberculosis infection.

The chain combines TRBV6-5 with TRBJ2-5; 9 nucleotides match TRBD1. CDR1 is MNHEY and CDR2 is SVGAGI in the germline V gene. V shed 6 bases and J 1 base; nucleotides not matched to a gene: 9. The CDR3 runs to 16 residues. The DNA of the CDR3 is TGTGCCAGCAGCTACGGGGACAGGGTTCCCCAAGAGACCCAGTACTTC. Amino acid sequence: CASSYGDRVPQETQYF.

The table lists this clone with a count of one. The V gene is TRBV19, the J gene TRBJ1-1, with 10 bases aligning to TRBD1. V dropped 4 bases and J dropped 2; count of bases not matched to a gene: 7. Germline V lookup: CDR1 LNHDA, CDR2 SQIVND (reference sequence). CDR3 length equals 16 residues. This CDR3 is CASSKRQGAGNTEAFF. CDR3 bases: TGTGCCAGTAGTAAGAGACAGGGGGCGGGAAACACTGAAGCTTTCTTT.

This clone was counted once. The J gene is TRBJ1-2, the V gene TRBV28; the match to TRBD1 covers 8 bases. V shed 5 bases, J shed 7 bases, and the junction held 3 bases outside the gene matches. Germline V gene lookup returns CDR1 MDHEN and CDR2 SYDVKM. This CDR3 has 12 residues. CDR3 DNA: TGTGCCAGCAGTGGACAGGGCTCTGGCTACACCTTC. Encoded protein: CASSGQGSGYTF.

This rearrangement joins TRBV11-2 to TRBJ2-7, with 9 bases identical to TRBD2. The V gene's germline CDR1 is SGHAT and CDR2 FQNNGV. This CDR3 comprises 16 residues. V was pared by 4 bases and J by 7 bases, with 14 bases of the junction left unmatched. DNA of the CDR3: TGTGCCAGCAGCTCTATACCGGGACTAGCTGTCGGTGAGCAGTACTTC. Protein: CASSSIPGLAVGEQYF.

This rearrangement joins TRBV1 to TRBJ2-1; the table gives TRBD1 as D, unverified against the DNA. TRBV1 is given as a pseudogene. The CDR3 loop spans 19 amino acids. For the CDR3, the DNA is TGCACCAGCAGCCAAACCCCCCTCCGGGACAGGAGCTCCTACAATGAGCAGTTCTTC. Its translation: CTSSQTPLRDRSSYNEQFF.

The genes are TRBV25-1 and TRBJ2-1; 14 bases are a match to TRBD2. V dropped 8 bases and J dropped 4; count of bases not matched to a gene: 1. CDR1 and CDR2 from the germline V gene are MGHDK and SYGVNS. CDR3 size: 14 residues. The CDR3 nucleotides read TGTGCCAGCGGGACTAGCGGGAGATACAATGAGCAGTTCTTC. Translating gives CASGTSGRYNEQFF.

The chain combines TRBV9 with TRBJ1-4; 7 nucleotides align to TRBD1. With V trimmed by 7 bases and J by 4 bases, 4 bases remained unmatched. The CDR3 runs to 13 residues. Germline V gene lookup returns CDR1 SGDLS and CDR2 YYNGEE. This CDR3 reads CASQQGINEKLFF. The CDR3 DNA is TGTGCCAGCCAACAGGGGATTAATGAAAAACTGTTTTTT.

The gene calls are TRBV25-1 and TRBJ2-7; 15 positions match TRBD2. The CDR3 is 18 amino acids. V dropped 3 bases and J dropped 3; count of bases not matched to a gene: 9. CDR1 is MGHDK, CDR2 SYGVNS, per germline. The CDR3 DNA sequence: TGTGCCAGCAGTGAGCAAGGACTAGCGGGAGGGCCAGGCTACGAGCAGTACTTC. Translation: CASSEQGLAGGPGYEQYF.

The rearrangement links TRBV10-3 to TRBJ2-3; TRBD2 matches 7 bases. The CDR3 is made up of 16 amino acids. In germline, CDR1 is ENHRY, CDR2 SYGVKD. V shed 3 bases and J 4 bases; nucleotides not matched to a gene: 10. In nucleotides, the CDR3 is TGTGCCATCAGTGATCCCCCCAGCGGGATCTCAGATACGCAGTATTTT. It specifies CAISDPPSGISDTQYF.

This rearrangement joins TRBV9 to TRBJ2-3; 9 nucleotides line up with TRBD2. The CDR3 has 16 residues. Per the germline V gene, CDR1 is SGDLS and CDR2 is YYNGEE. Unmatched junction bases numbered 10, after V lost 4 bases and J lost 4 bases. The CDR3 protein is CASSPLGSGRPDTQYF. The DNA of the CDR3 is TGTGCCAGCAGCCCCCTTGGTAGCGGGAGACCAGATACGCAGTATTTT. The entire variable domain, with the rest obtained from reference TRBV9 and TRBJ2-3, is as follows: DSGVTQTPKHLITATGQRVTLRCSPRSGDLSVYWYQQSLDQGLQFLIQYYNGEERAKGNILERFSAQQFPDLHSELNLSSLELGDSALYFCASSPLGSGRPDTQYFGPGTRLTVL.

To note about this clone: Given the absence of the conserved phenylalanine or tryptophan at the CDR3 end, a read error is likely. The limits of the CDR3 on the DNA are not certain, so only TCRdb's listed CDR3 is given. The gene calls are TRBV28 and TRBJ2-3; the tabulated D call, TRBD2, remains unverified against the DNA. From its first to its last residue, the CDR3 has 12 amino acids. Per the germline V gene, CDR1 is MDHEN and CDR2 is SYDVKM. The CDR3 sequence is CASSLDSGRPSG.

This chain connects TRBV4-1 to TRBJ2-3; D perhaps matches TRBD1 (5 bases). The CDR3 loop spans 16 amino acids. Germline V gene lookup returns CDR1 MGHRA and CDR2 YSYEKL. The V and J ends lost 0 bases and 2 bases respectively, with 12 bases between them. The CDR3 nucleotides read TGCGCCAGCAGCCAAGATGACAGCCTCCTCACAGATACGCAGTATTTT. Its protein is CASSQDDSLLTDTQYF.

The chain joins TRBV9 to TRBJ2-7, with 7 bases that match TRBD1. The ends lost 0 bases at V and 3 bases at J; junction bases unmatched: 3. Germline V gene sequence: CDR1 SGDLS, CDR2 YYNGEE. The CDR3 length is 14 residues. In nucleotides, the CDR3 is TGTGCCAGCAGCGTAGCAGGGGGAAACTACGAGCAGTACTTC. This gives the protein CASSVAGGNYEQYF.

V usage is TRBV19 and J usage is TRBJ2-3; 8 nucleotides align to TRBD1. Per the germline V gene, CDR1 is LNHDA and CDR2 is SQIVND (reference sequence). The CDR3 contains 17 residues. The ends lost 3 bases at V and 2 bases at J; junction bases unmatched: 10. CDR3 region: CASSMGDRRSYTDTQYF. CDR3 sequence (DNA): TGTGCCAGTAGTATGGGGGACAGGCGTTCCTACACAGATACGCAGTATTTT.

In DNA form, the CDR3 reads TGTGCCAGCAGCTCCCCGGGCGGAGGCTATGGCTACACCTTC. Amino acids: CASSSPGGGYGYTF. The chain joins TRBV5-5 to TRBJ1-2; D gene ambiguous. Germline V gene lookup returns CDR1 SGHKS and CDR2 YYEKEE (reference sequence). The CDR3 sequence is 14 residues long. The V and J ends lost 3 bases and 4 bases respectively, with 13 bases between them.

This chain links TRBV18 with TRBJ2-7; TRBD2 aligns across 11 bases. V shed 2 bases, J shed 5 bases, and the junction held 8 bases outside the gene matches. Germline V gene lookup returns CDR1 KGHSH and CDR2 LQKENI. The length of the CDR3 is 16 residues. CDR3 in amino acids: CASSPSSGRARDEQYF. The CDR3 DNA is TGTGCCAGCTCACCAAGTAGCGGGAGGGCCCGGGACGAGCAGTACTTC.

DNA for the CDR3: TGTGCCTCCCACTCAGGGTACAATGAGCAGTTCTTC. Translating gives CASHSGYNEQFF. The chain is built from TRBV30 and TRBJ2-1, with a weak D call TRBD1 (5 bases). This CDR3 has 12 residues. Germline-derived CDR1 and CDR2 are GTSNPN and SVGIG (reference sequence). The ends were cut back, 7 bases at V and 4 bases at J, with 11 bases in the middle.

In its sample, this clone was seen once. The gene calls are TRBV7-9 and TRBJ2-1, with 14 bases matching TRBD2. Germline CDR1 SEHNR, CDR2 FQNEAQ (reference sequence). Trimming removed 5 bases from V and 14 bases from J; junction bases left unmatched: 11. CDR3 length equals 15 residues. The chain's CDR3 is CASSQKGLAGVQEFF. The CDR3 DNA sequence: TGTGCCAGCAGCCAAAAGGGACTAGCGGGAGTGCAGGAGTTCTTC.

This chain links TRBV5-4 with TRBJ2-2, with TRBD1 matching over 7 bases. CDR1 is SGHNT and CDR2 is YYREEE in the germline V gene (reference sequence). With V trimmed by 5 bases and J by 4 bases, 8 bases remained unmatched. This CDR3 has 15 amino acids. The CDR3 nucleotides read TGTGCCAGCAGATCCGAGGGGGCGCTCACCGGGGAGCTGTTTTTT. Residues: CASRSEGALTGELFF.